A selection of T cell receptor beta chains follows, all from one sample in a study of response to subunit inactivated influenza vaccine. Each CDR3 protein gets one entry after TCRdb re-called the RT-PCR reads with MiXCR. The sample lists 530,000 or so distinct CDR3 sequences, about 25% occurring once. Here the sequenced sample was CD4+ T cells sorted from PBMCs, taken approximately 5 days after vaccination. These receptor sequences come from a man in his fifties who received an inactivated influenza vaccine. The CDR3 runs from the conserved cysteine through the conserved F or W. D genes are given only for firm matches. Rows give clone size only sometimes, using once, few, many, or a class for an expanded clone.

V: TRBV6-2/TRBV6-3; size: few; J: TRBJ1-5; D: -; CDR3: CASSPYPVNQPQHF; DNA: TGTGCCAGCAGTCCGTATCCCGTCAATCAGCCCCAGCATTTT
V: TRBV2; size: -; J: TRBJ2-7; D: -; CDR3: CASSPTSGRRYEQYF; DNA: TGTGCCAGCAGTCCAACGTCAGGGAGACGCTACGAGCAGTACTTC
V: TRBV12-3/TRBV12-4; size: many; J: TRBJ2-2; D: -; CDR3: CASRPRTAGELFF; DNA: TGTGCCAGCAGGCCCCGGACAGCCGGGGAGCTGTTTTTT
V: TRBV12-3/TRBV12-4; size: few; J: TRBJ1-2; D: -; CDR3: CASSLTNYGYTF; DNA: TGTGCCAGCAGCCTCACGAACTATGGCTACACCTTC
V: TRBV10-1; size: few; J: TRBJ1-1; D: -; CDR3: CASSPNGGPGYTEAFF; DNA: TGCGCCAGCAGTCCTAACGGGGGGCCCGGATACACTGAAGCTTTCTTT
V: TRBV20-1; size: few; J: TRBJ2-3; D: TRBD2; CDR3: CSASNSGSTDTQYF; DNA: TGCAGTGCTAGTAATAGCGGGAGTACAGATACGCAGTATTTT
V: TRBV20-1; size: -; J: TRBJ2-1; D: -; CDR3: CSAKQWTANNEQFF; DNA: TGCAGTGCCAAACAATGGACGGCGAACAATGAGCAGTTCTTC
V: TRBV11-2; size: -; J: TRBJ2-3; D: TRBD2; CDR3: CASSRRRGGPTDTQYF; DNA: TGTGCCAGCAGCCGTCGTCGGGGGGGGCCCACAGATACGCAGTATTTT
V: TRBV15; size: few; J: TRBJ2-7; D: TRBD2; CDR3: CATSRDRAGVYEQYF; DNA: TGTGCCACCAGCAGAGATAGAGCGGGAGTCTACGAGCAGTACTTC
V: TRBV27; size: -; J: TRBJ2-1; D: -; CDR3: CASSSVTLSRRNEQFF; DNA: TGTGCCAGCAGTTCTGTGACCCTTAGCAGGAGGAATGAGCAGTTCTTC
V: TRBV20-1; size: -; J: TRBJ1-3; D: TRBD1; CDR3: CSACDDREIGNTIYF; DNA: TGCAGTGCTTGCGACGACAGGGAAATCGGAAACACCATATATTTT
V: TRBV7-9; size: few; J: TRBJ2-5; D: TRBD1; CDR3: CASSLGRAGGKQETQYF; DNA: TGTGCCAGCAGCTTAGGAAGGGCAGGGGGAAAACAAGAGACCCAGTACTTC
V: TRBV6-5; size: -; J: TRBJ1-4; D: -; CDR3: CASSYSGRGEKLFF; DNA: TGTGCCAGCAGTTATTCTGGGAGGGGTGAAAAACTGTTTTTT
V: TRBV12-5; size: -; J: TRBJ2-5; D: -; CDR3: CASGPMGRVTKTQYF; DNA: TGTGCTAGTGGCCCCATGGGGCGGGTCACAAAGACCCAGTACTTC
V: TRBV20-1; size: few; J: TRBJ2-2; D: -; CDR3: CSARVGGSGELFF; DNA: TGCAGTGCTAGAGTCGGGGGATCCGGGGAGCTGTTTTTT
V: TRBV4-2; size: few; J: TRBJ2-7; D: -; CDR3: CASSQDARGASAYEQYF; DNA: TGTGCCAGCAGCCAAGATGCTAGAGGGGCTAGCGCCTACGAGCAGTACTTC